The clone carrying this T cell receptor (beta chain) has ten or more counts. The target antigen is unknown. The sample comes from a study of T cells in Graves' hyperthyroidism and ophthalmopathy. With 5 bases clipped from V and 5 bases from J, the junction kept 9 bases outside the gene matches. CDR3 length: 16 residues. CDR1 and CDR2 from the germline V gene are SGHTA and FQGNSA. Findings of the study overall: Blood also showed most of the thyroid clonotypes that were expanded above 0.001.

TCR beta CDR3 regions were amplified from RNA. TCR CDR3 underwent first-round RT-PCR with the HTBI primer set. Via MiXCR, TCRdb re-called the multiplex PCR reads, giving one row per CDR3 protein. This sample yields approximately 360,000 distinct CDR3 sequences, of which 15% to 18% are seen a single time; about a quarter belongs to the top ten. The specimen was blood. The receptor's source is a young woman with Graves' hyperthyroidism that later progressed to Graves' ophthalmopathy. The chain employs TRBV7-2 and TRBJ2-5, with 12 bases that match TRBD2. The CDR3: CASSQTSGSSYETQYF. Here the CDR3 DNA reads TGTGCCAGCAGCCAGACTAGCGGGAGTAGCTATGAGACCCAGTACTTC.